This TCR beta chain originates from a study of blood T cells in healthy people across ages. The authors ran a second PCR of roughly 7 to 11 cycles using a sample-barcoded 5' primer and a J-beta primer mix. Using its own MiXCR run on the 5' RACE reads, TCRdb lists one record per CDR3 protein. The data hold 730,000 or so distinct CDR3 sequences, with 40% to 45% observed a single time. The CDR3 loop spans 15 amino acids. Looked up from germline, CDR1 is SGHAT and CDR2 is FQNNGV. Losses at the gene ends were 1 base for V and 4 bases for J; bases not matched to a gene: 3. This receptor was taken from a man older than 75 in good health. The chain couples TRBV11-2 to TRBJ2-1; 8 bases match TRBD2. Sequences were obtained from blood. The CDR3 region has the DNA TGTGCCAGCAGCTTAGGAGGCGGGGGGTACAATGAGCAGTTCTTC. Protein sequence: CASSLGGGGYNEQFF.